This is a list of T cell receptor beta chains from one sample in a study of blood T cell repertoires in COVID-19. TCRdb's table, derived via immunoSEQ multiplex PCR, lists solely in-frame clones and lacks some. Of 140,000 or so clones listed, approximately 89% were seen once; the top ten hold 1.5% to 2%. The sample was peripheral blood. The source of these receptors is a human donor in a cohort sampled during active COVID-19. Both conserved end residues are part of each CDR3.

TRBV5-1 CASSLGENTEAFF
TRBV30 CALYPRDSAYSPLHF
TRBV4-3 CASSQARDRGVEQYF
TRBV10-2 CASSETGQGAFPYEQYF
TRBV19 CASSGQGRAEAFF
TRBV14 CASSPLERGSADTQYF
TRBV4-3 CASSRTLSGTSGGITDTQYF
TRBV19 CASSMLGAGYNEQFF
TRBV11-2 CASSRVRGAIYNEQFF
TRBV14 CASSQGATSGSYEQYF
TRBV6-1 CASSERGWEQYF
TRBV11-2 CASSLHGQSQETQYF
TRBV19 CASKPSGRTDTQYF
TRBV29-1 CSVHRVRGYGYTF
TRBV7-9 CASSLAITGGGATDTQYF
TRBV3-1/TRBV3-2 CASSQDLGRTPYGYTF
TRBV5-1 CASSPTGLRGYGYTF
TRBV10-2 CASSAPDRARNQPQHF
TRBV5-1 CASSLRGANTGELFF
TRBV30 CAWGSGGQQYF
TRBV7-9 CATFLTGGIEQYF
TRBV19 CASSAPTGVYNSPLHF
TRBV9 CASSVGAADTDTQYF
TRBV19 CASSIRETAFF
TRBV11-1 CASSPSQGITYGYTF
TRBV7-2 CASSSTLAGIITGQETQYF
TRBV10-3 CATTTWQGPYEQYF